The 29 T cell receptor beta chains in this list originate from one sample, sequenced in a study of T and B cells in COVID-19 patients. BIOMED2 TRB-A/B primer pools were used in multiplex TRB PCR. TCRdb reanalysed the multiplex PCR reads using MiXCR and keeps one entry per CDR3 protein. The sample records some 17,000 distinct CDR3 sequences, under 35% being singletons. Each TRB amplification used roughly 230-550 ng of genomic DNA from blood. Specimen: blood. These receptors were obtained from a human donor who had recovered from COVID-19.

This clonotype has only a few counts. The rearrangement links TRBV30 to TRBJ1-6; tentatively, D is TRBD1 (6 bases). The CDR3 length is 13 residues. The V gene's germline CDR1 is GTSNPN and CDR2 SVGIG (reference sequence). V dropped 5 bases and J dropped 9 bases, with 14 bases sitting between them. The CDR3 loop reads CAWVQGERSPLHF. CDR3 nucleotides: TGTGCCTGGGTACAGGGAGAGCGTTCACCCCTCCACTTT.

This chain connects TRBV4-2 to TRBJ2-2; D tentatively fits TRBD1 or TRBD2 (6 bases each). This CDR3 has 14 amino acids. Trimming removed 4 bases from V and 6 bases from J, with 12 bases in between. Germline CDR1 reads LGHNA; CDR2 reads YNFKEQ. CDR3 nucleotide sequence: TGTGCCAGCAGCCCCTCGGGGGCGGCCGGGGAGCTGTTTTTT. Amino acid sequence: CASSPSGAAGELFF.

CDR3 sequence (DNA): TGTGCCAGCAGCGCCGCACGTCAGGGGGCGCGCAATGAAAAACTGTTTTTT. This gives the protein CASSAARQGARNEKLFF. The J gene is TRBJ1-4, the V gene TRBV7-2; 8 bases are shared with TRBD1. CDR1 and CDR2 (germline): SGHTA, FQGNSA. The CDR3 spans 17 residues. With V trimmed by 5 bases and J by 5 bases, 13 bases remained unmatched.

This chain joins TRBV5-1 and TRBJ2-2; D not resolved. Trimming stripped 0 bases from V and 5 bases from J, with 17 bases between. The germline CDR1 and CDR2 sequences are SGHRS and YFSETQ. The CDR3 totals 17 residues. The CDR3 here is CASSLDPAGRMTGELFF. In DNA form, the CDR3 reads TGCGCCAGCAGCTTGGATCCCGCCGGCCGTATGACCGGGGAGCTGTTTTTT. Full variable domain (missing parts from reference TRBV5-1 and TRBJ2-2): KAGVTQTPRYLIKTRGQQVTLSCSPISGHRSVSWYQQTPGQGLQFLFEYFSETQRNKGNFPGRFSGRQFSNSRSEMNVSTLELGDSALYLCASSLDPAGRMTGELFFGEGSRLTVL.

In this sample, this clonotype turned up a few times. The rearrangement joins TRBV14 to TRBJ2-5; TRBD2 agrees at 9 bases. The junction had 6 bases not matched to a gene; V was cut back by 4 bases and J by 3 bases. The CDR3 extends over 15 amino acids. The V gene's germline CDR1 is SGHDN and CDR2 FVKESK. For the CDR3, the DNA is TGTGCCAGCAGCCCCCTAGCGGGGTGGGAAGAGACCCAGTACTTC. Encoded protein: CASSPLAGWEETQYF.

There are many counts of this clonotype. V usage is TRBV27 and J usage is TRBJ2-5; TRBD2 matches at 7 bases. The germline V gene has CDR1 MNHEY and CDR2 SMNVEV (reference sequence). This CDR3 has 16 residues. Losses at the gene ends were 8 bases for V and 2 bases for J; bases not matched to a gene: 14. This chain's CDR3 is CASRPPTLAKQETQYF. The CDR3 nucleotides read TGTGCCAGCCGACCCCCCACACTAGCGAAACAAGAGACCCAGTACTTC.

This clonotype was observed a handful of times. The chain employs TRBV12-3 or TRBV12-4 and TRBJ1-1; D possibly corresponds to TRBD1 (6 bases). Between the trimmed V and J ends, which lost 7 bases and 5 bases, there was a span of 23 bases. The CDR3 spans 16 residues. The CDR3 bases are TGTGCCAGCACCCAACGACCGGGGGCCGGGAGGACTGAAGCTTTCTTT. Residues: CASTQRPGAGRTEAFF.

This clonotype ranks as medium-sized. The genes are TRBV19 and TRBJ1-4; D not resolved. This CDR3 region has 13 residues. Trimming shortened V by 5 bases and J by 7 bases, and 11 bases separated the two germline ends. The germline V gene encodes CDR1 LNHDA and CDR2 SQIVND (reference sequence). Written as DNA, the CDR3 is TGTGCCAGTAGTGCTTTAGTAGCTGAAAAACTGTTTTTT. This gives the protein CASSALVAEKLFF.

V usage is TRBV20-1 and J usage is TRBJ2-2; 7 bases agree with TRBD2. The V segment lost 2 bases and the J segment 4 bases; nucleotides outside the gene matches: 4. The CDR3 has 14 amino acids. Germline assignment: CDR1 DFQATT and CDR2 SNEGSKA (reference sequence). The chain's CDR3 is CSARWGEGTGELFF. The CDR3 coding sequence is TGCAGTGCTAGATGGGGGGAGGGCACCGGGGAGCTGTTTTTT.

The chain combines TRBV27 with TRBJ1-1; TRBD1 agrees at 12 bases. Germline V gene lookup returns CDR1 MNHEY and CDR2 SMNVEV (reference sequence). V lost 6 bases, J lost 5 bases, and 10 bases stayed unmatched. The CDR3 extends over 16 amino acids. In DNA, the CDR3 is TGTGCCAGCAGCTTGGGACAGGGGGCGCGGGGTACTGAAGCTTTCTTT. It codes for CASSLGQGARGTEAFF.

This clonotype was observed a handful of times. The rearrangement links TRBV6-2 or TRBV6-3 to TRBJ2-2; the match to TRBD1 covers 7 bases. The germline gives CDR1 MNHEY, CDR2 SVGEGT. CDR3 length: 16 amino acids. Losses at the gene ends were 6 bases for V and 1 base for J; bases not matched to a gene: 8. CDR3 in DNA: TGTGCCAGCAGGGCAGGGGGAGCGCAGAACACCGGGGAGCTGTTTTTT. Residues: CASRAGGAQNTGELFF.

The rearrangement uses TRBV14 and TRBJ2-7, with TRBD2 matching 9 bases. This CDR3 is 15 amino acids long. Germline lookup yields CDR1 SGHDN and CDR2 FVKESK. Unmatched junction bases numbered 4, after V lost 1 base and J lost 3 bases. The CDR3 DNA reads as TGTGCCAGCAGCCAAGGGCTAGCGGGATTCTACGAGCAGTACTTC. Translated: CASSQGLAGFYEQYF. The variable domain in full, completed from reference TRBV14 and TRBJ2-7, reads EAGVTQFPSHSVIEKGQTVTLRCDPISGHDNLYWYRRVMGKEIKFLLHFVKESKQDESGMPNNRFLAERTGGTYSTLKVQPAELEDSGVYFCASSQGLAGFYEQYFGPGTRLTVT.

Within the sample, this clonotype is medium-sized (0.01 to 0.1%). CDR3 in amino acids: CASSYSFRDPRNEQFF. CDR3 coding DNA: TGTGCCAGCAGTTACTCGTTCAGGGACCCTCGGAATGAGCAGTTCTTC. The rearrangement joins TRBV6-5 to TRBJ2-1; possibly TRBD1 or TRBD2 for D (5 bases each). This CDR3 is built from 16 residues. Trimming pared 0 bases from V and 7 bases from J, leaving 16 bases between. Germline V gene lookup returns CDR1 MNHEY and CDR2 SVGAGI.

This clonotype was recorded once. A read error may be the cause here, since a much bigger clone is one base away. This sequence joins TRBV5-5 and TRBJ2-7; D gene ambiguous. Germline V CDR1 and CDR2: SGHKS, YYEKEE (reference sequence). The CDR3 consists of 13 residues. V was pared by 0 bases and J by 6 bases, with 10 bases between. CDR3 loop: CASSLGHITEQYF. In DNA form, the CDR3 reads TGTGCCAGCAGCTTGGGACATATTACCGAGCAGTACTTC.

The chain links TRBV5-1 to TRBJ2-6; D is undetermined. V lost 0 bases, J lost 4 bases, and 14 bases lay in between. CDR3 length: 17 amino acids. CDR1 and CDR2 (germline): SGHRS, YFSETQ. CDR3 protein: CASSLDPRSGGANVLTF. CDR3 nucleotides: TGCGCCAGCAGCTTGGACCCGCGATCTGGAGGGGCCAACGTCCTGACTTTC.

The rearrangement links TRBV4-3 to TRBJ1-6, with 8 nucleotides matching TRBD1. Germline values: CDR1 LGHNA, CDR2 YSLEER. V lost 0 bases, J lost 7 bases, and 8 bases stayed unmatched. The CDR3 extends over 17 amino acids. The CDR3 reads CASSQEVPGQVNSPLHF. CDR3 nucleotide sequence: TGCGCCAGCAGCCAAGAGGTCCCGGGACAGGTGAATTCACCCCTCCACTTT.

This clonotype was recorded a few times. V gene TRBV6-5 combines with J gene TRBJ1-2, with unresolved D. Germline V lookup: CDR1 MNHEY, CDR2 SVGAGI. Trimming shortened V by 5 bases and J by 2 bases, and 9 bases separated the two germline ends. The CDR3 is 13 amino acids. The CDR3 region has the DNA TGTGCCAGCAGTGCCCCGGGCAACTATGGCTACACCTTC. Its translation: CASSAPGNYGYTF.

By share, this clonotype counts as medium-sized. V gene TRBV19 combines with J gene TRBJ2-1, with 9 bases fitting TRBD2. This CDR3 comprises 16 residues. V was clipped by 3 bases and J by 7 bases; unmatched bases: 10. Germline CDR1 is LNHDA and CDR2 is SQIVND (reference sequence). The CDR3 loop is CASSMAQRAGGNEQFF. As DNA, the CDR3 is TGTGCCAGTAGTATGGCCCAAAGGGCGGGAGGGAATGAGCAGTTCTTC.

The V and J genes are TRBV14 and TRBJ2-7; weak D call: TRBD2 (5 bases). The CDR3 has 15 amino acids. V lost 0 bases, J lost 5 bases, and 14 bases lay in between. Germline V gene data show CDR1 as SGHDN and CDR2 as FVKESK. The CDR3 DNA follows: TGTGCCAGCAGCCAAGATCGAGGGTATTTGGACGAGCAGTACTTC. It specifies CASSQDRGYLDEQYF.

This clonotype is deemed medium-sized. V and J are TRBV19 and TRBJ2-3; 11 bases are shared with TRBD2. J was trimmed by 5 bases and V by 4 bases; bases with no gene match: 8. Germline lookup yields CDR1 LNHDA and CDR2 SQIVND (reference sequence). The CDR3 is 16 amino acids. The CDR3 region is CASSKIAGGQGDTQYF. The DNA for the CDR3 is TGTGCCAGTAGTAAGATAGCGGGGGGGCAGGGAGATACGCAGTATTTT.

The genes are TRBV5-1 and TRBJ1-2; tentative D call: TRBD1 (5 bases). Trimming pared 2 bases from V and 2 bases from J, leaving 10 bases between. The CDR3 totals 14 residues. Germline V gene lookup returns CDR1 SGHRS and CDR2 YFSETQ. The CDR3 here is CASSFEGINYGYTF. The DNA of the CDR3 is TGCGCCAGCAGCTTCGAGGGGATAAACTATGGCTACACCTTC.

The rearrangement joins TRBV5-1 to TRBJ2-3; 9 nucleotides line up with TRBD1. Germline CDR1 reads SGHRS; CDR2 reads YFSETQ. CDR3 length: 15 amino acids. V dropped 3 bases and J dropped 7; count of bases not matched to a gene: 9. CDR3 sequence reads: CASSSPGQGMNTQYF. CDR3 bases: TGCGCCAGCAGCTCACCGGGACAGGGCATGAATACGCAGTATTTT.

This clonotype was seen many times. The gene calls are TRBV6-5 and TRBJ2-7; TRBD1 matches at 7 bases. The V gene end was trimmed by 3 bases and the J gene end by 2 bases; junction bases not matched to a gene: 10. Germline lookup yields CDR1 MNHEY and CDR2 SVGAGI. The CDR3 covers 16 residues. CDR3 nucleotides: TGTGCCAGCAGTTATACCGGGACAGCTACTACCTACGAGCAGTACTTC. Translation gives CASSYTGTATTYEQYF.

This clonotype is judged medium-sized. The CDR3 region is CASSSEDFPYNEQFF. CDR3 bases: TGTGCCAGCAGCTCGGAAGATTTCCCCTACAATGAGCAGTTCTTC. The chain carries TRBV5-4 and TRBJ2-1; D gene uncertain. CDR3 length equals 15 residues. Trimming removed 3 bases from V and 2 bases from J, with 12 bases in between. CDR1 and CDR2 from the germline V gene are SGHNT and YYREEE (reference sequence). Together with reference TRBV5-4 and TRBJ2-1, the CDR3 gives the full variable domain: ETGVTQSPTHLIKTRGQQVTLRCSSQSGHNTVSWYQQALGQGPQFIFQYYREEENGRGNFPPRFSGLQFPNYSSELNVNALELDDSALYLCASSSEDFPYNEQFFGPGTRLTVL.

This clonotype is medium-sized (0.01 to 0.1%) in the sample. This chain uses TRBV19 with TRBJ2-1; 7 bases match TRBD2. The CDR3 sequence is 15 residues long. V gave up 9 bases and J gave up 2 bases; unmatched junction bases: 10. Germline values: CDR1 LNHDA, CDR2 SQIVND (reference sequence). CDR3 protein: CASAPRGSTYNEQFF. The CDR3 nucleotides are TGTGCCAGCGCCCCGCGGGGGAGCACCTACAATGAGCAGTTCTTC.

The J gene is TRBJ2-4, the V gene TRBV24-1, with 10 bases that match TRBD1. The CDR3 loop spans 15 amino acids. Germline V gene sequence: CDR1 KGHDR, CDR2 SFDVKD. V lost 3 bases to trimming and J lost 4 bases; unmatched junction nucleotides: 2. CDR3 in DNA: TGTGCCACCAGTGATAGGACAGGGGGAAAAAACATTCAGTACTTC. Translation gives CATSDRTGGKNIQYF.

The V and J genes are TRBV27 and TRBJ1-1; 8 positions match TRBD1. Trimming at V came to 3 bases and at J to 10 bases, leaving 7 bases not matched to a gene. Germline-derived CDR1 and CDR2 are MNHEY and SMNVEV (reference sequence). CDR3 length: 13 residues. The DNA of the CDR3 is TGTGCCAGCAGTTTCCCCGGACAGGGAATAGCTTTCTTT. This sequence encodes CASSFPGQGIAFF.

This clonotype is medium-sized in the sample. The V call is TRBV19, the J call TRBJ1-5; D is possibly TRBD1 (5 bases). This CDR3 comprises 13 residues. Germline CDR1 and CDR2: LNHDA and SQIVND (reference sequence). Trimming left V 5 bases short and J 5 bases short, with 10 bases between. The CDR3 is CASSGGSYQPQHF. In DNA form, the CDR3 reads TGTGCCAGTAGTGGGGGGAGCTATCAGCCCCAGCATTTT. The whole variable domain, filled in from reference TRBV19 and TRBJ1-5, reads DGGITQSPKYLFRKEGQNVTLSCEQNLNHDAMYWYRQDPGQGLRLIYYSQIVNDFQKGDIAEGYSVSREKKESFPLTVTSAQKNPTAFYLCASSGGSYQPQHFGDGTRLSIL.

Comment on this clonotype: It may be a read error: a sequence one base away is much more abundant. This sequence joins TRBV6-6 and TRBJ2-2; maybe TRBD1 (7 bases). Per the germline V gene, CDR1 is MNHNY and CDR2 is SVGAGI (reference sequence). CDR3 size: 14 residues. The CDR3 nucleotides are TGTTCCAGCACCAGGGGGGCTTGGACCGGGGAGCTGTTTTTT. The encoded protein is CSSTRGAWTGELFF.